The 10 T cell receptor beta chains below all came from one sample that was sequenced in a study of cytomegalovirus exposure and HLA in healthy donors. It was with 60 Vbeta and 13 Jbeta primers that the PCR ran. The table came from immunoSEQ multiplex PCR; TCRdb's copy has only in-frame clones and leaves some out. The sample holds over 150,000 clones, more than 70% seen once. The sample consisted of PBMCs. These receptors were collected from a male donor in good health and CMV-seronegative.

This clone was found once. The rearrangement links TRBV7-9 to TRBJ1-2; 8 positions agree with TRBD1. Looked up from germline, CDR1 is SEHNR and CDR2 is FQNEAQ (reference sequence). CDR3 length: 14 residues. J lost 6 bases, V lost 0 bases, and 3 bases had no gene match. CDR3 nucleotide sequence: TGTGCCAGCAGCTTAGCGGACAGGGAACATGGCTACACCTTC. It codes for CASSLADREHGYTF. Full variable domain (rest looked up from reference TRBV7-9 and TRBJ1-2): DTGVSQNPRHKITKRGQNVTFRCDPISEHNRLYWYRQTLGQGPEFLTYFQNEAQLEKSRLLSDRFSAERPKGSFSTLEIQRTEQGDSAMYLCASSLADREHGYTFGSGTRLTVV.

This clone turned up a few times. J is TRBJ1-2 and V is TRBV6-1; 12 bases are a match to TRBD1. The CDR3 sequence is 14 residues long. Germline-derived CDR1 and CDR2 are MNHNS and SASEGT. The V gene end was trimmed by 5 bases and the J gene end by 5 bases; junction bases not matched to a gene: 3. The CDR3 sequence is CASSTGQGAYGYTF. DNA of the CDR3: TGTGCCAGCAGTACGGGACAGGGGGCTTATGGCTACACCTTC.

This sequence joins TRBV2 and TRBJ2-3, with TRBD1 identical over 8 bases. The ends lost 6 bases at V and 1 base at J; junction bases unmatched: 0. The CDR3 length is 13 residues. CDR1 is SNHLY, CDR2 FYNNEI, per germline. The CDR3 reads CASRGQGTDTQYF. The CDR3 region has the DNA TGTGCCAGCAGGGGACAGGGCACAGATACGCAGTATTTT.

The chain uses TRBV19 and TRBJ2-2, with 7 bases matching TRBD1. J gave up 9 bases and V 7 bases, and 11 bases lay outside the gene matches. Per germline, CDR1 LNHDA and CDR2 SQIVND (reference sequence). This CDR3 is built from 14 residues. Here the CDR3 DNA reads TGTGCCAGTATGCCCGGGACAGCGGTCCGGGAGCTGTTTTTT. It translates to CASMPGTAVRELFF.

The V and J genes are TRBV7-9 and TRBJ1-2, with TRBD1 identical over 10 bases. In germline, CDR1 is SEHNR, CDR2 FQNEAQ (reference sequence). CDR3 length equals 16 residues. J was trimmed by 2 bases and V by 3 bases; bases with no gene match: 6. DNA of the CDR3: TGTGCCAGCAGCTTGGGGACAGGGGCCTTGAACTATGGCTACACCTTC. Its translation: CASSLGTGALNYGYTF.

The genes are TRBV6-1 and TRBJ2-3, with TRBD2 matching over 8 bases. J gave up 0 bases and V 7 bases, and 6 bases lay outside the gene matches. The germline V gene encodes CDR1 MNHNS and CDR2 SASEGT. The CDR3 loop spans 15 amino acids. Here the CDR3 DNA reads TGTGCCAGCAAGAATCTAGCGGGTAGCACAGATACGCAGTATTTT. Residues: CASKNLAGSTDTQYF.

The chain joins TRBV6-5 to TRBJ1-1, with D possibly matching TRBD1 (5 bases). This CDR3 contains 15 residues. Trimming took off 2 bases at V and 4 bases at J, with 14 bases between the two ends. Germline V gives CDR1 MNHEY, CDR2 SVGAGI. The CDR3 DNA reads as TGTGCCAGCAGTTACGGTCGGGGGAGGAGCACTGAAGCTTTCTTT. Translation: CASSYGRGRSTEAFF.

V usage is TRBV1 and J usage is TRBJ2-7; the D call of TRBD1 is as the table states it, not checked on the DNA. TRBV1 is designated a pseudogene. This CDR3 region has 15 residues. The CDR3 DNA is TGCACCAGCAGCCACACCGGGACAGGGTCCTACGAGCAGTACTTC. This sequence encodes CTSSHTGTGSYEQYF.

The chain carries TRBV2 and TRBJ2-7; 8 nucleotides line up with TRBD2. The germline V gene has CDR1 SNHLY and CDR2 FYNNEI. After removal of 0 bases from V and 0 bases from J, the junction contained 4 bases not matched to a gene. The CDR3 length is 16 residues. The CDR3 DNA reads TGTGCCAGCAGTGAAGCTGCTAGCGGGTTCTCCTACGAGCAGTACTTC. Translated, it gives CASSEAASGFSYEQYF.

CDR3 nucleotide sequence: TGCGCCAGCAGCCCCACCCCGGGGAACTATGGCTACACCTTC. Encoded protein: CASSPTPGNYGYTF. The V gene is TRBV5-1, the J gene TRBJ1-2; no definite D call. CDR3 length: 14 amino acids. V was cut by 4 bases and J by 2 bases, with 12 bases left in between. The germline V gene encodes CDR1 SGHRS and CDR2 YFSETQ. The complete variable domain, with remaining parts taken from reference TRBV5-1 and TRBJ1-2, reads KAGVTQTPRYLIKTRGQQVTLSCSPISGHRSVSWYQQTPGQGLQFLFEYFSETQRNKGNFPGRFSGRQFSNSRSEMNVSTLELGDSALYLCASSPTPGNYGYTFGSGTRLTVV.